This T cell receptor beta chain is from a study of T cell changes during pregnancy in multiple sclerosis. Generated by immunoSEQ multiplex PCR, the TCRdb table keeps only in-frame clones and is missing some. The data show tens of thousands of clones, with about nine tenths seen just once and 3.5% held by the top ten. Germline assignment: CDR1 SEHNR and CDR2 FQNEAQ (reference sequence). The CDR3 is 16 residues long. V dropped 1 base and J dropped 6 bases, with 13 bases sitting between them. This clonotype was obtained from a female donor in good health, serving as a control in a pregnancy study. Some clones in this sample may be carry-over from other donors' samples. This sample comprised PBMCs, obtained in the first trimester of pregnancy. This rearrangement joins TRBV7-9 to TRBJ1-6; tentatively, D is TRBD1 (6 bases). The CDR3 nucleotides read TGTGCCAGCAGCTTAGGACAGGCTCCGATTAATTCACCCCTCCACTTT. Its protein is CASSLGQAPINSPLHF. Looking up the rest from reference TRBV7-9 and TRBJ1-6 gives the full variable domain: DTGVSQNPRHKITKRGQNVTFRCDPISEHNRLYWYRQTLGQGPEFLTYFQNEAQLEKSRLLSDRFSAERPKGSFSTLEIQRTEQGDSAMYLCASSLGQAPINSPLHFGNGTRLTVT.